This TCR beta chain was identified in a study of blood T cell repertoires in COVID-19 (dated by TCRdb to between 2020 and 2021). Broadly, across the study: Samples from collaborators originated in the United States, Italy and Spain and spanned both the acute and convalescent phases of COVID-19. The prospective study material was composed of cDNA or gDNA derived from T cells, B-cell-depleted T cells, or PBMCs. The dataset comprised deeply sampled blood TCRbeta repertoires from subjects exposed to, actively infected with, or recovered from COVID-19. A freely available public database, intended as a resource for researchers studying the immune response to SARS-CoV-2, is where the repertoires were released. Samples came from the ongoing ImmuneRACE study (first 160 participants) plus 1,254 subjects from 6 global collaborators. Nearly every sample came with metadata listing a de-identified subject ID, COVID-19 status, age in years and sex. Where HLA class I and class II types were available, the types were taken from metadata supplied by the sample provider, not from assay-based typing. Study-wide findings and limitations: How much clinical and demographic metadata was included differed by source and by participant, and the metadata was provided uncurated.

TCRbeta CDR3 regions were amplified from genomic DNA by means of the immunoSEQ Assay, a bias-controlled multiplex PCR. The source study handled its data this way. The number of nucleated cells in each sample was estimated from the amplification of reference gene primers within the assay. To quantify the absolute abundance of each unique TCRbeta CDR3 rearrangement, sequence reads were collapsed and filtered. Productive Simpson clonality was computed per sample as the square root of Simpson's diversity index over productive rearrangements. TCRdb limited this immuneACCESS table to in-frame rearrangements with V and J called. A share of clones is missing; checked studies link under half to unresolved V genes, and the rest is unexplained. Clonal size and the V and J genes are those of that table, whereas D and trimming came from the DNA. The sample records approximately 320,000 clones, 90% of which are singletons. Approximately 2.5% of the sample lies in the top ten.

Participants in the prospective study were aged 18 to 89 years, lived in 24 United States geographic areas, and enrolled through a virtual design. In the prospective study, participants were assigned to cohorts based on the clinical history participants reported in a screening survey and a study questionnaire. For ImmuneRACE Cohort 3, a participant was defined as recovered based on two consecutive negative NP/OP PCR tests, clearance by a healthcare professional, or resolution of symptoms. In the prospective study, mobile phlebotomists collected whole blood, serum and a nasopharyngeal or oropharyngeal swab from each participant. Additional blood draws and questionnaires over a 2-month period could optionally be provided by prospective study participants. Before DNA extraction, prospective study blood samples were shipped either frozen or at room temperature. About this clone: Its recognized antigen is unknown. No base quality values were provided; no much bigger clone lies one nucleotide off.

CDR1 and CDR2 are drawn from the germline V gene: SGHVS, FNYEAQ. V sheds 5 bases and J sheds 4 bases, leaving 14 bases between their ends. The cysteine opens and the phenylalanine closes a CDR3 of 15 amino acids. CDR3 DNA only is kept here, 45 bases in frame from base 1. Sequences were obtained from PBMCs or T cells enriched from blood (not recorded which). The chain couples TRBV7-6 to TRBJ2-2, with a weak D call of TRBD1 (6 bases match). This sequence originates from a man in his 60s who had recovered from COVID-19. CDR3 protein: CASSPVGHLTGELFF. At the DNA level, the sequence is TGTGCCAGCAGCCCAGTGGGACACCTCACCGGGGAGCTGTTTTTT.